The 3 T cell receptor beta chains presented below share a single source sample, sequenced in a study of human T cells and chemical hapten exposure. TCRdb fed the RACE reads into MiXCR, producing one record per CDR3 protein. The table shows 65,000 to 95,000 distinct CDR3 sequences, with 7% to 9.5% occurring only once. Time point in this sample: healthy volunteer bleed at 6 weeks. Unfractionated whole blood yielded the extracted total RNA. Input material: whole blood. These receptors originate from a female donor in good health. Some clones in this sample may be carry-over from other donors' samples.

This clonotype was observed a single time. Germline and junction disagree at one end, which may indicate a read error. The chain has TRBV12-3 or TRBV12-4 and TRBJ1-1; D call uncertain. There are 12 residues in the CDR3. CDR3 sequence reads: CANSLQRAEAFF. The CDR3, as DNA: TGTGCCAACAGTCTCCAGCGGGCTGAAGCTTTCTTT.

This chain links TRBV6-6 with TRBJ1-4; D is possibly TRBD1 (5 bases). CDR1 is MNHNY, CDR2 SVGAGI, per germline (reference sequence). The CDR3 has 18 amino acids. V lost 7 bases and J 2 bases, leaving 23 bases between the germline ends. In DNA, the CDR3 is TGTGCCAGCACCCCGGGGAGACAGCCAAAGGGCACTAATGAAAAACTGTTTTTT. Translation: CASTPGRQPKGTNEKLFF.

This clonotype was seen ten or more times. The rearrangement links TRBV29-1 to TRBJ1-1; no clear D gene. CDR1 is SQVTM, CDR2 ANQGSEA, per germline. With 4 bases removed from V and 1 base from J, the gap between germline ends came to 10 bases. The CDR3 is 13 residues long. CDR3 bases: TGCAGCGTTGTTGGATACCGGAACACTGAAGCTTTCTTT. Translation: CSVVGYRNTEAFF. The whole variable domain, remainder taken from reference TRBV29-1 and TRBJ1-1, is SAVISQKPSRDICQRGTSLTIQCQVDSQVTMMFWYRQQPGQSLTLIATANQGSEATYESGFVIDKFPISRPNLTFSTLTVSNMSPEDSSIYLCSVVGYRNTEAFFGQGTRLTVV.